This T cell receptor beta chain is from a study of cytomegalovirus exposure and HLA in healthy donors. Study-level findings and limits: Cytomegalovirus-associated status was assigned to 164 TCR beta chains. Rates of TCR association differed by HLA locus in a later analysis, with DRB1 highest and HLA-C lowest.

CDR3 size: 16 residues. Germline CDR1 reads SGHTA; CDR2 reads FQGNSA. The V and J ends lost 1 base and 4 bases, in that order; junction bases with no gene match: 7. Primers for the PCR totalled 60 Vbeta and 13 Jbeta. Only in-frame clones appear in the TCRdb table, and some are missing; sequencing was by immunoSEQ multiplex PCR. This sample has about 52,000 clones, with 60% to 75% found just once. Turning to this clone: Its antigen remains unidentified.

The sequenced sample was PBMCs. V usage is TRBV7-2 and J usage is TRBJ2-3; 8 bases match TRBD1. The origin of this receptor is a woman between 50 and 59 years old in good health and CMV-seronegative. CDR3 sequence: CASSLGLDREADTQYF. CDR3 coding DNA: TGTGCCAGCAGCTTAGGTTTGGACAGGGAGGCAGATACGCAGTATTTT.